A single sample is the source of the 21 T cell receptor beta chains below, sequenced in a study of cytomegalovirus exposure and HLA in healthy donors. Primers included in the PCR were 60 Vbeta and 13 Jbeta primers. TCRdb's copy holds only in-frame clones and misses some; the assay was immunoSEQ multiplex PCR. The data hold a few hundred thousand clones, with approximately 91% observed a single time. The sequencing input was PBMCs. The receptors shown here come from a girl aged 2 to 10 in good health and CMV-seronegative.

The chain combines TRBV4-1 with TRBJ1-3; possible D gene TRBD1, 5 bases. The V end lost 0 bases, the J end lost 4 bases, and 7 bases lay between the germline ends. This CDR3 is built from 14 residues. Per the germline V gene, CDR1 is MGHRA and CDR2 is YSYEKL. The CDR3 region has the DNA TGCGCCAGCAGCCAAGATCCAGGGGGAAACACCATATATTTT. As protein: CASSQDPGGNTIYF.

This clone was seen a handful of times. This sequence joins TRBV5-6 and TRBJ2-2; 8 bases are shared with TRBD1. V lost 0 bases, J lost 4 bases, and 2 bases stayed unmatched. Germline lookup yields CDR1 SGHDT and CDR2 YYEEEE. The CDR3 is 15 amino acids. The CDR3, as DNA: TGTGCCAGCAGCTTGGGACAGGGGTCCACCGGGGAGCTGTTTTTT. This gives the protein CASSLGQGSTGELFF.

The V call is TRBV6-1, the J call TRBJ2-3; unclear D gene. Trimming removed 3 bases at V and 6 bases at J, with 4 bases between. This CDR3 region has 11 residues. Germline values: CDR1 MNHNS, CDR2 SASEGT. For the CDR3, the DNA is TGTGCCAGCAGTGATCGGGATACGCAGTATTTT. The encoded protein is CASSDRDTQYF.

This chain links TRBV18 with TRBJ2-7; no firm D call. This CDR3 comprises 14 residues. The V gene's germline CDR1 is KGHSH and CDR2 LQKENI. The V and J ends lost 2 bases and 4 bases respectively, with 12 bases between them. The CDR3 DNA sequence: TGTGCCAGCTCACCAGGTACAGATAGTTACGAGCAGTACTTC. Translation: CASSPGTDSYEQYF.

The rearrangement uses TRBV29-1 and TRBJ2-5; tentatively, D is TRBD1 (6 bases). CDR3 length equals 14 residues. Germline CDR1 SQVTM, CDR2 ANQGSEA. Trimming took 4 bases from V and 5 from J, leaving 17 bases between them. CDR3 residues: CSVGSAAGAETQYF. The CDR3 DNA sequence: TGCAGCGTTGGATCGGCGGCAGGGGCCGAGACCCAGTACTTC.

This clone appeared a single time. CDR3 in amino acids: CASSPTYSGANVLTF. CDR3 coding DNA: TGTGCCAGCAGCCCAACATACTCTGGGGCCAACGTCCTGACTTTC. This chain links TRBV11-2 with TRBJ2-6; D not certain. Germline-derived CDR1 and CDR2 are SGHAT and FQNNGV. The CDR3 has 15 residues. With 5 bases removed from V and 0 bases from J, the gap between germline ends came to 8 bases.

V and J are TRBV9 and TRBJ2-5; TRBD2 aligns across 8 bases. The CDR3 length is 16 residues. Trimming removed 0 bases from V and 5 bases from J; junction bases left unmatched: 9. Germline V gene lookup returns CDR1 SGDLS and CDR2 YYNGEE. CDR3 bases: TGTGCCAGCAGCGTAGATGGGACTAGGCCAATGGAGACCCAGTACTTC. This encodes CASSVDGTRPMETQYF.

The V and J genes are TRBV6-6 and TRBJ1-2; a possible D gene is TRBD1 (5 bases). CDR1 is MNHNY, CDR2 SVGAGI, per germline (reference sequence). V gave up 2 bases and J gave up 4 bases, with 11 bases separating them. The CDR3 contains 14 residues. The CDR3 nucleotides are TGTGCCAGCAGTTACCAGCAGGGTGGCTATGGCTACACCTTC. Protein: CASSYQQGGYGYTF.

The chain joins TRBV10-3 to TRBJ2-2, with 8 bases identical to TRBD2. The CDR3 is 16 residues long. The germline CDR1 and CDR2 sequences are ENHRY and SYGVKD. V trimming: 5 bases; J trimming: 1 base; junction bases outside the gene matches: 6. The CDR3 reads CAISRTGGVNTGELFF. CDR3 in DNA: TGTGCCATCAGTCGTACCGGGGGGGTGAACACCGGGGAGCTGTTTTTT.

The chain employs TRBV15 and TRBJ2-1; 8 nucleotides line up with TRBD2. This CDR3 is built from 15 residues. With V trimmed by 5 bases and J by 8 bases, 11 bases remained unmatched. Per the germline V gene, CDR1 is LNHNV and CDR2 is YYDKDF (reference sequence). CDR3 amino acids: CATSGTSGPTYEQFF. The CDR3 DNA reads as TGTGCCACCAGCGGCACTAGCGGACCTACCTATGAGCAGTTCTTC.

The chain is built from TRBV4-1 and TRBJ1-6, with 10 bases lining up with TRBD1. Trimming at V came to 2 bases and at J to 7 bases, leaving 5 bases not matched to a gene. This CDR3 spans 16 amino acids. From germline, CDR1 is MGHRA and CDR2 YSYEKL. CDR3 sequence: CASSQQPGQGNSPLHF. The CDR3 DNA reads TGCGCCAGCAGCCAACAACCGGGACAGGGGAATTCACCCCTCCACTTT.

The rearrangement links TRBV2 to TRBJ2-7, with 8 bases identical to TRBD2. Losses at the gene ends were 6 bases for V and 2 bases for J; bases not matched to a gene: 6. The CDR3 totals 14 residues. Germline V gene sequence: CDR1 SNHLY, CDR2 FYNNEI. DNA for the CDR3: TGTGCCAGCAGGGGGGGGACTAGGCCCTACGAGCAGTACTTC. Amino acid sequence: CASRGGTRPYEQYF.

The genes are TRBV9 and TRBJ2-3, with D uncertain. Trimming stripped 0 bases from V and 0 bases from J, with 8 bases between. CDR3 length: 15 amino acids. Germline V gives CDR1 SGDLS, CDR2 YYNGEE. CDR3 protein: CASSVDYPSTDTQYF. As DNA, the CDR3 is TGTGCCAGCAGCGTAGACTACCCTAGCACAGATACGCAGTATTTT.

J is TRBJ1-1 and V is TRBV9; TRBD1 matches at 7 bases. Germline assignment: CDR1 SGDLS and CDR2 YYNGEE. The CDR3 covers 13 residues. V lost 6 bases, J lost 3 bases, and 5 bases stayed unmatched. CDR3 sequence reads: CASNTGADTEAFF. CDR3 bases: TGTGCCAGCAACACAGGGGCGGACACTGAAGCTTTCTTT.

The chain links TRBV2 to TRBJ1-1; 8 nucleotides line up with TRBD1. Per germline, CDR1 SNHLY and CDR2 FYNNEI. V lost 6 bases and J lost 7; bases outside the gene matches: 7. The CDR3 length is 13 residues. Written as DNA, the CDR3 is TGTGCCAGCAGGCCAGGGGGCATTGATGAAGCTTTCTTT. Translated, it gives CASRPGGIDEAFF.

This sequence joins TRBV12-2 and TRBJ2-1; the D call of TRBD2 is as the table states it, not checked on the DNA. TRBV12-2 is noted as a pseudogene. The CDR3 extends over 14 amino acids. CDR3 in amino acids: CASPLCGRAHEQFF. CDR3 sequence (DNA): TGTGCAAGTCCCCTGTGCGGGAGGGCCCATGAGCAGTTCTTC.

CDR3 region: CASLKTGAYGYTF. CDR3 sequence (DNA): TGTGCCAGCTTAAAGACAGGGGCCTATGGCTACACCTTC. This chain uses TRBV7-9 with TRBJ1-2; TRBD1 agrees at 8 bases. Trimming at V came to 8 bases and at J to 4 bases, leaving 6 bases not matched to a gene. Germline V lookup: CDR1 SEHNR, CDR2 FQNEAQ (reference sequence). The CDR3 has 13 amino acids.

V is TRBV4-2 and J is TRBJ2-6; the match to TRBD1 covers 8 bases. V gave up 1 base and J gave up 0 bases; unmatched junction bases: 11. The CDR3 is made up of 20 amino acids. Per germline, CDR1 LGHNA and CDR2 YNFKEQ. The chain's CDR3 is CASSQGDTGGPLSGANVLTF. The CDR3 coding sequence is TGTGCCAGCAGCCAAGGGGACACAGGGGGGCCCCTCTCTGGGGCCAACGTCCTGACTTTC.

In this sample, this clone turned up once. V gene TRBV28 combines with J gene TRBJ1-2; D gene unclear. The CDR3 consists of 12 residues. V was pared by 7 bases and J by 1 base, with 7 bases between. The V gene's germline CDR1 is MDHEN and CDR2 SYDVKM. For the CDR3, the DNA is TGTGCCAGCACCTTCGGTAACTATGGCTACACCTTC. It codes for CASTFGNYGYTF.

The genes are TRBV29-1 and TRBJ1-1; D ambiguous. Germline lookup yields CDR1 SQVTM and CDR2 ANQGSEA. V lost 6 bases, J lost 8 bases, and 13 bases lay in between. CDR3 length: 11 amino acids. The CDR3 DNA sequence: TGCAGCGTCCGGACTGCTCTGGAAGCTTTCTTT. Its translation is CSVRTALEAFF.

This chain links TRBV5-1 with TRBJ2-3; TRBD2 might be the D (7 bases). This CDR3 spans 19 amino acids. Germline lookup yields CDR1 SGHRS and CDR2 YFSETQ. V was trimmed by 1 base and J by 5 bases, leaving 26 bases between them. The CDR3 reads CASSLRASGDILWGDTQYF. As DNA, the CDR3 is TGCGCCAGCAGCTTGAGAGCGAGCGGGGACATACTTTGGGGAGATACGCAGTATTTT.